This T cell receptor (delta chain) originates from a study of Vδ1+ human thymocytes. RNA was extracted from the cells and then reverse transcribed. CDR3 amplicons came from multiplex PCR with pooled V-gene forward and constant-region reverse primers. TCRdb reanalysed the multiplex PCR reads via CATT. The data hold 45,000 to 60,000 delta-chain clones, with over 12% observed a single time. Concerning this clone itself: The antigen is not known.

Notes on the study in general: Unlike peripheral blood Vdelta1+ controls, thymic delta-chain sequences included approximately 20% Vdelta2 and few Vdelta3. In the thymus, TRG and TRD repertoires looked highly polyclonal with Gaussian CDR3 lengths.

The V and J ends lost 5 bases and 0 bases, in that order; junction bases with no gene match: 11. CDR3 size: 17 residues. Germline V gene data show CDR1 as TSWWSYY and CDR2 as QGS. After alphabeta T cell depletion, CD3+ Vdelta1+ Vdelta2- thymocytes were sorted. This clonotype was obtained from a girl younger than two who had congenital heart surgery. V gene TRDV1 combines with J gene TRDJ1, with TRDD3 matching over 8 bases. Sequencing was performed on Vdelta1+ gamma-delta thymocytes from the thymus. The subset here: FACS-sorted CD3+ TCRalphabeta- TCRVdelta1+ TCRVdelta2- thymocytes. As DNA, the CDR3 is TGTGCTCTTGGGAAGGGATACGAGGAACCTTACACCGATAAACTCATCTTT. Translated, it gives CALGKGYEEPYTDKLIF.